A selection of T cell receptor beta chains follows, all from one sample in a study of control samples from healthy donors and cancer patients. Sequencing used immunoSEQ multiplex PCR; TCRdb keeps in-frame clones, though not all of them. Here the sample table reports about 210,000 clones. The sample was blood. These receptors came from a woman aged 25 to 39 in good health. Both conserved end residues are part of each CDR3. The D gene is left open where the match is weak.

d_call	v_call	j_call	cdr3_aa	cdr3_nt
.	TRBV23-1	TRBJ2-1	CASSQSFWPFYNEQFF	TGCGCCAGCAGTCAATCATTTTGGCCGTTCTACAATGAGCAGTTCTTC
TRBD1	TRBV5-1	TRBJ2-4	CASSSQGAENIQYF	TGCGCCAGCAGCTCACAGGGGGCTGAGAACATTCAGTACTTC
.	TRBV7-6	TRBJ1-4	CASSFPWGANEKLFF	TGTGCCAGCAGCTTCCCCTGGGGAGCTAATGAAAAACTGTTTTTT
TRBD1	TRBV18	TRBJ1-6	CASSPGTGGEGTPLHF	TGTGCCAGCTCACCAGGGACAGGGGGCGAAGGTACACCCCTCCACTTT
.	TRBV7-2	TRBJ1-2	CASSSRRAYGYTF	TGTGCCAGCAGCTCCCGAAGAGCCTATGGCTACACCTTC
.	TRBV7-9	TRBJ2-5	CASSLAMGETQYF	TGTGCCAGCAGCTTAGCGATGGGGGAGACCCAGTACTTC
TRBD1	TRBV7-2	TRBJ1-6	CASSGQGSSYNSPLHF	TGTGCCAGCAGCGGACAGGGGAGCTCCTATAATTCACCCCTCCACTTT
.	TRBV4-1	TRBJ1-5	CASSEGVGRNQPQHF	TGCGCCAGCAGCGAAGGGGTGGGGCGCAATCAGCCCCAGCATTTT
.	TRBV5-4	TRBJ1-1	CASSYNRVGAFF	TGTGCCAGCAGCTACAACAGGGTCGGAGCTTTCTTT
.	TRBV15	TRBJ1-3	CATTTGSGNTIYF	TGTGCCACCACAACAGGGTCCGGAAACACCATATATTTT
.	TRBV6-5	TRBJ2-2	CASSHRTTNTGELFF	TGTGCCAGCAGCCACCGGACGACGAACACCGGGGAGCTGTTTTTT
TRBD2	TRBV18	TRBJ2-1	CASSPASGSNEQFF	TGTGCCAGCTCCCCGGCTAGCGGATCCAATGAGCAGTTCTTC
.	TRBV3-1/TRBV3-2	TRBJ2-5	CASSQGREETQYF	TGTGCCAGCAGCCAAGGCCGAGAAGAGACCCAGTACTTC
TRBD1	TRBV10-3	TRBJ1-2	CAISDPRTGTYGYTF	TGTGCCATCAGTGACCCCCGGACAGGGACATATGGCTACACCTTC
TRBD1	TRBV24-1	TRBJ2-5	CATSDPGDRGLEETQYF	TGTGCCACCAGTGACCCCGGGGACAGGGGGCTTGAAGAGACCCAGTACTTC
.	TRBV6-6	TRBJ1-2	CASSPQGDRGYTF	TGTGCCAGCAGTCCACAGGGAGATCGTGGCTACACCTTC
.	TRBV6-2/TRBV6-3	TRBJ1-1	CASSRIKPTGYFMNTEAFF	TGTGCCAGCAGCCGTATTAAACCTACAGGTTATTTTATGAACACTGAAGCTTTCTTT
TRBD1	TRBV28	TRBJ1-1	CASRPWTGTEAFF	TGTGCCAGCAGGCCCTGGACAGGTACTGAAGCTTTCTTT
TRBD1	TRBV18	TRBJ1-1	CASSQDGTGSRTEAFF	TGTGCCAGCTCACAAGACGGGACAGGGAGTCGCACTGAAGCTTTCTTT
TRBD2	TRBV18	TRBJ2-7	CASSPGRDAYEQYF	TGTGCCAGCTCACCAGGGAGGGATGCCTACGAGCAGTACTTC
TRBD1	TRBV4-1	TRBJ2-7	CASSQAGTGPYEQYF	TGCGCCAGCAGCCAAGCCGGGACAGGGCCCTACGAGCAGTACTTC
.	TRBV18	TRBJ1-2	CASSPSSEGWGYTF	TGTGCCAGCTCACCCTCGAGTGAGGGTTGGGGCTACACCTTC
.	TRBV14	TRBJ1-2	CASSTGRTYGYTF	TGTGCCAGCAGCACCGGACGGACCTATGGCTACACCTTC
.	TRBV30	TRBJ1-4	CAWSEGIGKLFF	TGTGCCTGGAGTGAGGGGATCGGAAAACTGTTTTTT
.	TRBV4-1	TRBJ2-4	CASSQGTQGLAKNIQYF	TGCGCCAGCAGCCAAGGTACCCAGGGGTTAGCCAAAAACATTCAGTACTTC
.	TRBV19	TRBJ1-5	CASRRFSGAGGYQPQHF	TGTGCCAGTAGAAGATTTAGCGGGGCCGGGGGGTATCAGCCCCAGCATTTT
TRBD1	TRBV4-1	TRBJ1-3	CASSRKAGGQGISSGNTIYF	TGCGCCAGCAGCCGCAAGGCGGGGGGACAGGGGATAAGCTCTGGAAACACCATATATTTT
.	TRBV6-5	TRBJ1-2	CASTSRAGDYGYTF	TGTGCCAGCACCTCACGGGCAGGAGACTATGGCTACACCTTC
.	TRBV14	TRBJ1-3	CASSQRAGGPRRNTIYF	TGTGCCAGCAGCCAACGAGCGGGAGGGCCCAGGCGAAACACCATATATTTT
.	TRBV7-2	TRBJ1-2	CASSQSTTAIYGYTF	TGTGCCAGCAGCCAGTCGACGACAGCGATCTATGGCTACACCTTC